The present entry profiles one TCR beta chain with its context. This CDR3 has 11 residues. Germline CDR1 and CDR2: SQVTM and ANQGSEA. V was clipped by 7 bases and J by 5 bases, with 12 bases between them. The data were taken from a study of T-cell reconstitution after alpha-beta-depleted transplantation in children. Preparation of the TCRbeta library involved a method that used unique molecular identifiers. Each CDR3 protein is one row after TCRdb ran MiXCR on the PCR reads. This sample yields over 150,000 distinct CDR3 sequences, of which about 14% are seen a single time; 13% belongs to the top ten. The sequenced sample was PBMCs from the stem cell graft donor, obtained from the stem cell graft. This sequence joins TRBV29-1 and TRBJ2-7; D is uncertain. This TCR was recovered from a human donor who donated a stem cell graft to a child with acute lymphoblastic leukemia. The CDR3 sequence is CSGLSGNEQYF. CDR3 nucleotides: TGCAGCGGCCTGTCCGGAAACGAGCAGTACTTC.